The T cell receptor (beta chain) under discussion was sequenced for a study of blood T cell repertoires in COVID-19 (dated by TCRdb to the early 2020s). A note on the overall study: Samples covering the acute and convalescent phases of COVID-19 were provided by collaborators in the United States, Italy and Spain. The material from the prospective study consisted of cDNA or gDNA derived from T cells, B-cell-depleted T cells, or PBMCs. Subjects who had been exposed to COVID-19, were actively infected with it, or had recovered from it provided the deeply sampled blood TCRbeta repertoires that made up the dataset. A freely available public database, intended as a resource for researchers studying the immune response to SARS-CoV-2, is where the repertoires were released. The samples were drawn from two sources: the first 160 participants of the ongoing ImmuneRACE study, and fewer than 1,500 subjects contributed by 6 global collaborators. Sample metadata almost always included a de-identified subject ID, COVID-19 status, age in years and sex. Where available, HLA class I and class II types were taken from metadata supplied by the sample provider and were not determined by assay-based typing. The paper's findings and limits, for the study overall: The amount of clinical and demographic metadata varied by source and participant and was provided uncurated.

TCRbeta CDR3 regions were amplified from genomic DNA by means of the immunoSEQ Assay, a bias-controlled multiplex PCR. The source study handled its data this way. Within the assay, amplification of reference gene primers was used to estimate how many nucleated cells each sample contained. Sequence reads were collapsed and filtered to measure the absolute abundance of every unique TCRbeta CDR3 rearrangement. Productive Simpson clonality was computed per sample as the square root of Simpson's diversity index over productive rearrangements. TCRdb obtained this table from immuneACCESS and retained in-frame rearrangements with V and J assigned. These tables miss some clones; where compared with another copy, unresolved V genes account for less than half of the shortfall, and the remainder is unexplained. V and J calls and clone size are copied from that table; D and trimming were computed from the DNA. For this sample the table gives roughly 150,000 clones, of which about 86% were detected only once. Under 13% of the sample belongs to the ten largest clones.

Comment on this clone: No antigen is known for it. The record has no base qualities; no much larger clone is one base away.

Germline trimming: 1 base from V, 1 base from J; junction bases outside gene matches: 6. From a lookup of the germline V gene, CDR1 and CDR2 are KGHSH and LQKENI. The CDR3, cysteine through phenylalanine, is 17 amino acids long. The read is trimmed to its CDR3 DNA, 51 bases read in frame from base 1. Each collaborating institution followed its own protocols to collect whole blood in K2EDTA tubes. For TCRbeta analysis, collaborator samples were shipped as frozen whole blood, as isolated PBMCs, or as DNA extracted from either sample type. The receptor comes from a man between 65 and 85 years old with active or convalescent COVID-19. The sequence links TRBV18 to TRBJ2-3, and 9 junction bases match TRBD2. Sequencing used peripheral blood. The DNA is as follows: TGTGCCAGCTCACCACTTTTAGTAGCGGGAGGCACAGATACGCAGTATTTT. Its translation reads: CASSPLLVAGGTDTQYF.